This T cell receptor (beta chain) was captured by sequencing in a study of neurological immune-mediated disorders. This clonotype was recorded at least ten times. The V gene lost 0 bases and the J gene lost 4 bases, with 16 bases spanning the gap. The V gene's germline CDR1 is SGHRS and CDR2 YFSETQ. This CDR3 spans 16 amino acids. Time point denoted: longitudinal time-point 2. One entry per CDR3 protein results from TCRdb running MiXCR on the 5' RACE reads. The data contain 70,000 to 90,000 distinct CDR3 sequences, about 5% of them singletons. The clonotype was recovered from a woman aged 55-70 years with multiple sclerosis. Sequenced: PBMCs. The genes are TRBV5-1 and TRBJ1-1; perhaps TRBD1 as D (6 bases). Here the CDR3 reads CASSLGAGTTSTEAFF. The CDR3 DNA reads as TGCGCCAGCAGCTTGGGGGCCGGGACAACCAGCACTGAAGCTTTCTTT.